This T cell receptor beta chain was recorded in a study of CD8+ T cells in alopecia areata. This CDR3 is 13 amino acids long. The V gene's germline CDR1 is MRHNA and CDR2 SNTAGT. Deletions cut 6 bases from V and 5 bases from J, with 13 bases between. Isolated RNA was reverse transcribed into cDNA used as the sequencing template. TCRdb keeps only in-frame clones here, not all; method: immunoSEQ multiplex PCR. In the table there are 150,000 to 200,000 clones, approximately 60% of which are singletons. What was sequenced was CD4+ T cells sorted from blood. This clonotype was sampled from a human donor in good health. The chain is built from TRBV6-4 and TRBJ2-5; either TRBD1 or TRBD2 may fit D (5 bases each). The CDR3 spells CASSRQPGETQYF. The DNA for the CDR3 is TGTGCCAGCAGCCGACAGCCGGGGGAGACCCAGTACTTC.